The 6 T cell receptor beta chains below come from one sample, sequenced in a study of blood T cell repertoires in COVID-19. Profiling relied on immunoSEQ multiplex PCR, and the TCRdb table lists in-frame clones only, not all of them. The sample comprises 120,000 or so clones, about 88% of which are singletons, and over 1% rests with the top ten. The sample consisted of peripheral blood. The source of these receptors is a woman older than 75 with acute or convalescent COVID-19.

The chain combines TRBV19 with TRBJ1-2, with 8 bases matching TRBD1. V trimming: 1 base; J trimming: 2 bases; junction bases outside the gene matches: 0. The germline V gene encodes CDR1 LNHDA and CDR2 SQIVND (reference sequence). The CDR3 covers 14 residues. The CDR3 sequence: CASSIGTGNYGYTF. DNA of the CDR3: TGTGCCAGTAGTATAGGGACAGGGAACTATGGCTACACCTTC.

This clone was recorded once. The chain uses TRBV6-1 and TRBJ2-7, with D possibly matching TRBD2 (5 bases). The CDR3 extends over 13 amino acids. Germline CDR1 reads MNHNS; CDR2 reads SASEGT. Trimming removed 1 base at V and 5 bases at J, with 9 bases between. The DNA for the CDR3 is TGTGCCAGCAGTGAAGTACTAGGGAACGAGCAGTACTTC. Translated: CASSEVLGNEQYF.

The CDR3 coding sequence is TGTGCCAGCAGCTTATGGGCAGGAACCGGAAACACCATATATTTT. Its translation is CASSLWAGTGNTIYF. The rearrangement uses TRBV5-4 and TRBJ1-3; D ambiguous. The CDR3 is made up of 15 amino acids. CDR1 and CDR2 from the germline V gene are SGHNT and YYREEE (reference sequence). V lost 2 bases, J lost 4 bases, and 13 bases lay in between.

The table lists this clone with a count of one. The rearrangement joins TRBV3-1 (or the pseudogene TRBV3-2) to TRBJ1-2; unclear D gene. CDR1 is LGHDT, CDR2 YNNKEL, per germline (reference sequence). This CDR3 contains 12 residues. V was clipped by 5 bases and J by 4 bases, with 8 bases between them. CDR3 nucleotides: TGTGCCAGCAGCGAGCGACCCTATGGCTACACCTTC. It codes for CASSERPYGYTF.

The DNA of the CDR3 is TGTGCCACCAGCAGAGACCAGGGGGCAGATACGCAGTATTTT. Translating it yields CATSRDQGADTQYF. This sequence joins TRBV15 and TRBJ2-3; 7 bases agree with TRBD1. After removal of 0 bases from V and 4 bases from J, the junction contained 1 base not matched to a gene. The CDR3 consists of 14 residues. The germline V gene encodes CDR1 LNHNV and CDR2 YYDKDF (reference sequence).

The chain carries TRBV29-1 and TRBJ1-4; perhaps TRBD1 as D (6 bases). V lost 4 bases to trimming and J lost 8 bases, with 14 bases between them. The CDR3 is 13 residues long. The germline gives CDR1 SQVTM, CDR2 ANQGSEA. CDR3 nucleotide sequence: TGCAGCGTTGGAGGGGGAAGTTGGGAAAAACTGTTTTTT. It translates to CSVGGGSWEKLFF. Looking up the rest from reference TRBV29-1 and TRBJ1-4 gives the full variable domain: SAVISQKPSRDICQRGTSLTIQCQVDSQVTMMFWYRQQPGQSLTLIATANQGSEATYESGFVIDKFPISRPNLTFSTLTVSNMSPEDSSIYLCSVGGGSWEKLFFGSGTQLSVL.